The source of this T cell receptor beta chain is a study of T cell repertoires in cytomegalovirus infection. The table lists this clonotype with many counts. In germline, CDR1 is SGHTA, CDR2 FQGNSA. V gave up 3 bases and J gave up 3 bases, with 19 bases separating them. There are 17 residues in the CDR3. TCRdb re-called the reads through MiXCR, storing one row per CDR3 protein. The sample consists of under 300,000 distinct CDR3 sequences, roughly an eighth of them appearing once. This TCR was recovered from a human donor in good health (CMV status not recorded). Some clones in this sample may be carry-over from other donors' samples. Sequenced material: PBMCs. The rearrangement joins TRBV7-2 to TRBJ2-3; D may be TRBD2 (6 bases). The CDR3 reads CASSLDVGAGRTDTQYF. Here the CDR3 DNA reads TGTGCCAGCAGCTTGGACGTTGGTGCGGGGAGGACAGATACGCAGTATTTT.